These 20 T cell receptor beta chains came from one sample sequenced in a study of OX40 agonist ivuxolimab in advanced cancers. Measured with immunoSEQ multiplex PCR; TCRdb has only the in-frame clones, and not every one. Here the sample spans some 50,000 clones, about three quarters being singletons. Source: CD4+ or CD8+ T cells sorted from blood, taken in a trial of the OX40 agonist ivuxolimab. All receptors derive from an adult with an advanced solid tumor such as melanoma, head and neck, liver or kidney cancer.

This rearrangement joins TRBV18 to TRBJ1-2, with 7 bases that match TRBD1. CDR1 and CDR2 (germline): KGHSH, LQKENI. The trim removed 3 bases at V and 7 bases at J, leaving 8 bases unmatched. This CDR3 is 14 amino acids long. CDR3 DNA: TGTGCCAGCTCACCTCCAACAGGGGTCGTTGGCTACACCTTC. This sequence encodes CASSPPTGVVGYTF. The full variable domain, completed using reference TRBV18 and TRBJ1-2, is NAGVMQNPRHLVRRRGQEARLRCSPMKGHSHVYWYRQLPEEGLKFMVYLQKENIIDESGMPKERFSAEFPKEGPSILRIQQVVRGDSAAYFCASSPPTGVVGYTFGSGTRLTVV.

The V and J genes are TRBV6-5 and TRBJ2-7, with 7 bases that match TRBD1. The CDR3 has 15 amino acids. V shed 5 bases and J 5 bases; nucleotides not matched to a gene: 12. Per germline, CDR1 MNHEY and CDR2 SVGAGI. CDR3 nucleotides: TGTGCCAGCAGTCGGGACAGAAGAAATCTAAACGAGCAGTACTTC. Its protein is CASSRDRRNLNEQYF.

The chain uses TRBV5-6 and TRBJ2-1; no clear D. In germline, CDR1 is SGHDT, CDR2 YYEEEE. V gave up 0 bases and J gave up 6 bases, with 7 bases separating them. The CDR3 covers 13 residues. This CDR3 is CASSLGASNEQFF. In DNA, the CDR3 is TGTGCCAGCAGCTTGGGGGCTAGCAATGAGCAGTTCTTC.

This clone was seen just once. V is TRBV11-2 and J is TRBJ2-7; D possibly corresponds to TRBD2 (5 bases). This CDR3 has 15 residues. With 4 bases removed from V and 0 bases from J, the gap between germline ends came to 13 bases. Germline CDR1 and CDR2: SGHAT and FQNNGV. This CDR3 reads CASSSSAGLSYEQYF. The CDR3 region has the DNA TGTGCCAGCAGCTCCTCGGCGGGCCTCTCCTACGAGCAGTACTTC.

The J gene is TRBJ1-6, the V gene TRBV4-1; TRBD1 aligns across 8 bases. Germline CDR1 is MGHRA and CDR2 is YSYEKL. The CDR3 runs to 16 residues. V trimming: 4 bases; J trimming: 10 bases; junction bases outside the gene matches: 12. The CDR3 bases are TGCGCCAGCAGCCGAGAGACAGGGGCGCAGCGGTCACCCCTCCACTTT. Translation gives CASSRETGAQRSPLHF.

The chain is built from TRBV7-2 and TRBJ2-1, with D possibly matching TRBD2 (5 bases). V was trimmed by 3 bases and J by 8 bases, leaving 11 bases between them. CDR3 length: 13 amino acids. Germline-derived CDR1 and CDR2 are SGHTA and FQGNSA. DNA of the CDR3: TGTGCCAGCAGCTTCACTAGGCGGGATGAGCAGTTCTTC. Translated, it gives CASSFTRRDEQFF.

V and J are TRBV11-2 and TRBJ2-1; D ambiguous. The CDR3 totals 13 residues. The germline V gene encodes CDR1 SGHAT and CDR2 FQNNGV. Deletions cut 1 base from V and 11 bases from J, with 12 bases between. The CDR3 DNA reads TGTGCCAGCAGCTTAGGTCTTGGGGATAAGCAGTTCTTC. This sequence encodes CASSLGLGDKQFF.

The chain has TRBV18 and TRBJ2-1, with D possibly being TRBD2 (6 bases). This CDR3 contains 13 residues. Germline assignment: CDR1 KGHSH and CDR2 LQKENI. With 6 bases removed from V and 5 bases from J, the gap between germline ends came to 11 bases. The CDR3 sequence is CASSRERNNEQFF. CDR3 bases: TGTGCCAGCTCTCGGGAGAGAAACAATGAGCAGTTCTTC.

The CDR3 DNA reads TGTGCCAGCAGCGGAGGGACAGGGATGAACACCGGGGAGCTGTTTTTT. Protein sequence: CASSGGTGMNTGELFF. The chain is built from TRBV7-8 and TRBJ2-2; 9 bases are shared with TRBD1. CDR3 length: 16 residues. Looked up from germline, CDR1 is SGHVS and CDR2 is FQNEAQ. J was trimmed by 1 base and V by 5 bases; bases with no gene match: 5.

This chain connects TRBV7-9 to TRBJ1-1; D not resolved. The CDR3 contains 14 residues. CDR1 is SEHNR, CDR2 FQNEAQ, per germline (reference sequence). Trimming took 2 bases from V and 1 from J, leaving 8 bases between them. The CDR3 loop reads CASSLSSGNTEAFF. CDR3 DNA sequence: TGTGCCAGCAGCTTATCTTCCGGGAACACTGAAGCTTTCTTT.

Many counts were recorded for this clone. V is TRBV5-1 and J is TRBJ1-2, with unresolved D. Germline values: CDR1 SGHRS, CDR2 YFSETQ. The CDR3 has 14 amino acids. The V end was cut by 1 base, the J end by 0 bases, with 7 bases between. DNA for the CDR3: TGCGCCAGCAGCTTGTCAGAGACTAACTATGGCTACACCTTC. Protein: CASSLSETNYGYTF. Full variable domain (remainder filled in from reference TRBV5-1 and TRBJ1-2): KAGVTQTPRYLIKTRGQQVTLSCSPISGHRSVSWYQQTPGQGLQFLFEYFSETQRNKGNFPGRFSGRQFSNSRSEMNVSTLELGDSALYLCASSLSETNYGYTFGSGTRLTVV.

V gene TRBV5-1 combines with J gene TRBJ1-3; 9 nucleotides match TRBD1. Germline V CDR1 and CDR2: SGHRS, YFSETQ. V gave up 2 bases and J gave up 8 bases; unmatched junction bases: 5. CDR3 length: 14 residues. CDR3 sequence (DNA): TGCGCCAGCAGCTTACAGGGGGCCACGGACACCATATATTTT. It yields the protein CASSLQGATDTIYF.

This clone was recorded many times. The rearrangement uses TRBV2 and TRBJ1-2, with a possible D match to TRBD1 (5 bases). There are 16 residues in the CDR3. Germline assignment: CDR1 SNHLY and CDR2 FYNNEI. V was pared by 1 base and J by 8 bases, with 20 bases between. The CDR3: CASSEVGRGRNGGYTF. The DNA for the CDR3 is TGTGCCAGCAGTGAAGTAGGCCGGGGACGTAACGGGGGCTACACCTTC.

The chain recombines TRBV29-1 with TRBJ2-2, with TRBD1 identical over 10 bases. This CDR3 region has 14 residues. Germline trimming cut 6 bases from V and 0 bases from J; bases unmatched to any gene: 1. The germline V gene encodes CDR1 SQVTM and CDR2 ANQGSEA. CDR3 nucleotides: TGCAGCGTGACAGGGGGCCCGAACACCGGGGAGCTGTTTTTT. This gives the protein CSVTGGPNTGELFF.

The J gene is TRBJ2-7, the V gene TRBV5-1; the match to TRBD1 covers 9 bases. Germline assignment: CDR1 SGHRS and CDR2 YFSETQ. J was trimmed by 0 bases and V by 4 bases; bases with no gene match: 8. This CDR3 is 16 amino acids long. CDR3 coding DNA: TGCGCCAGCAGCCTAGGACAGGGGTCGAGCTCCTACGAGCAGTACTTC. It codes for CASSLGQGSSSYEQYF.

The chain uses TRBV28 and TRBJ2-7; 7 bases align to TRBD1. This CDR3 spans 15 amino acids. CDR1 and CDR2 (germline): MDHEN, SYDVKM. The trim removed 3 bases at V and 3 bases at J, leaving 8 bases unmatched. The CDR3 DNA sequence: TGTGCCAGCAGTTTTGTACGGAACAGGGGCTACGAGCAGTACTTC. Amino acid sequence: CASSFVRNRGYEQYF.

The V and J genes are TRBV27 and TRBJ2-1; 8 nucleotides match TRBD1. Trimming cost V 6 bases and J 7 bases; bases outside gene matches: 8. CDR3 size: 14 residues. The V gene's germline CDR1 is MNHEY and CDR2 SMNVEV (reference sequence). CDR3 bases: TGTGCCAGCAGCTTGGACAGGGACAGGAATGAGCAGTTCTTC. Its protein product is CASSLDRDRNEQFF.

The chain employs TRBV19 and TRBJ2-2; no definite D call. The V gene's germline CDR1 is LNHDA and CDR2 SQIVND (reference sequence). This CDR3 comprises 12 residues. V was pared by 10 bases and J by 8 bases, with 14 bases between. CDR3 nucleotides: TGTGCCACCATTCCCGAGGAAGGGGAGCTGTTTTTT. Residues: CATIPEEGELFF.

The gene calls are TRBV2 and TRBJ1-2; weak D call: TRBD1 (5 bases). In germline, CDR1 is SNHLY, CDR2 FYNNEI. V gave up 0 bases and J gave up 11 bases, with 19 bases separating them. The CDR3 runs to 15 residues. CDR3 in amino acids: CASSEAPFQGFRYTF. The DNA of the CDR3 is TGTGCCAGCAGTGAAGCGCCCTTTCAGGGATTTCGTTACACCTTC.

The chain combines TRBV6-5 with TRBJ2-7; D perhaps matches TRBD1 (6 bases). The CDR3 length is 16 residues. V gave up 4 bases and J gave up 0 bases, with 16 bases separating them. From germline, CDR1 is MNHEY and CDR2 SVGAGI. In nucleotides, the CDR3 is TGTGCCAGCAGTTTCGGGTCTGACAGGACCTCCTACGAGCAGTACTTC. Its translation is CASSFGSDRTSYEQYF.